These 18 T cell receptor beta chains came from one sample sequenced in a study of blood T cell repertoires in COVID-19. The method was immunoSEQ multiplex PCR; TCRdb's version includes in-frame clones alone and lacks a portion of them. The data hold about 110,000 clones, with around four fifths observed a single time. The sequenced sample consisted of peripheral blood. Receptors originate from a woman aged 60 to 75 with acute or convalescent COVID-19.

V is TRBV2 and J is TRBJ2-5, with D unresolved. V was pared by 6 bases and J by 5 bases, with 10 bases between. Germline CDR1 reads SNHLY; CDR2 reads FYNNEI. This CDR3 is 12 amino acids long. CDR3: CASSLYTETQYF. The CDR3 DNA reads TGTGCCAGCAGCCTATATACGGAGACCCAGTACTTC.

The rearrangement uses TRBV19 and TRBJ1-1, with 8 bases identical to TRBD1. The J segment lost 5 bases and the V segment lost 10 bases, leaving 21 bases of the junction unmatched. The germline V gene has CDR1 LNHDA and CDR2 SQIVND (reference sequence). The CDR3 is 17 residues long. The CDR3 region has the DNA TGTGCCACCTTTTTAGGACAGGGCTCCGCAGAGGGAACTGAAGCTTTCTTT. Residues: CATFLGQGSAEGTEAFF.

DNA of the CDR3: TGTGCCAGCAGCCCCCGTGACAGACGCTACGAGCAGTACTTC. Encoded protein: CASSPRDRRYEQYF. The chain links TRBV7-9 to TRBJ2-7; tentatively, D is TRBD1 (5 bases). Trimming cost V 5 bases and J 3 bases, with 14 bases left between them. This CDR3 is 14 amino acids long. Germline V gene data show CDR1 as SEHNR and CDR2 as FQNEAQ (reference sequence). Complete variable domain (other parts from reference TRBV7-9 and TRBJ2-7): DTGVSQNPRHKITKRGQNVTFRCDPISEHNRLYWYRQTLGQGPEFLTYFQNEAQLEKSRLLSDRFSAERPKGSFSTLEIQRTEQGDSAMYLCASSPRDRRYEQYFGPGTRLTVT.

Comments on this clone: The junction departs from germline at one end; a sequencing error may be responsible. The chain joins TRBV4-1 to TRBJ2-5; maybe TRBD2 (6 bases). Germline-derived CDR1 and CDR2 are MGHRA and YSYEKL. The CDR3 is made up of 15 amino acids. The CDR3: CASSQDPTRQETQYF. CDR3 nucleotides: TGCGCCAGCAGCCAAGATCCGACTAGACAAGAAACCCAGTACTTC.

The chain links TRBV12-3 or TRBV12-4 to TRBJ2-3; no firm D call. V was clipped by 5 bases and J by 5 bases, with 8 bases between them. The CDR3 consists of 12 residues. The CDR3 loop is CASSSFVDTQYF. CDR3 bases: TGTGCCAGCAGTAGCTTCGTAGATACGCAGTATTTT.

The genes are TRBV7-9 and TRBJ1-5; TRBD1 aligns across 9 bases. Germline values: CDR1 SEHNR, CDR2 FQNEAQ (reference sequence). This CDR3 is 14 amino acids long. Trimming at V came to 4 bases and at J to 7 bases, leaving 5 bases not matched to a gene. In nucleotides, the CDR3 is TGTGCCAGCAGCTCGACAGGGGGGCGGCAGCCCCAGCATTTT. Its protein is CASSSTGGRQPQHF. Full variable domain (rest looked up from reference TRBV7-9 and TRBJ1-5): DTGVSQNPRHKITKRGQNVTFRCDPISEHNRLYWYRQTLGQGPEFLTYFQNEAQLEKSRLLSDRFSAERPKGSFSTLEIQRTEQGDSAMYLCASSSTGGRQPQHFGDGTRLSIL.

The chain couples TRBV5-1 to TRBJ2-2; no reliable D call. Germline CDR1 reads SGHRS; CDR2 reads YFSETQ. V lost 0 bases and J lost 2, with 5 bases in between. The CDR3 spans 14 residues. CDR3 residues: CASSLAGNTGELFF. The CDR3 nucleotides read TGCGCCAGCAGCTTGGCAGGTAACACCGGGGAGCTGTTTTTT.

This clone was observed a handful of times. The J gene is TRBJ1-1, the V gene TRBV7-3; D uncertain. Between the trimmed V and J ends, which lost 5 bases and 0 bases, there was a span of 13 bases. The CDR3 has 15 amino acids. Germline assignment: CDR1 SGHTA and CDR2 FQGTGA. This chain's CDR3 is CASSLSRSLNTEAFF. CDR3 in DNA: TGTGCCAGCAGCCTCTCCCGGAGTTTGAACACTGAAGCTTTCTTT. The variable domain in full, completed from reference TRBV7-3 and TRBJ1-1, reads GAGVSQTPSNKVTEKGKYVELRCDPISGHTALYWYRQSLGQGPEFLIYFQGTGAADDSGLPNDRFFAVRPEGSVSTLKIQRTERGDSAVYLCASSLSRSLNTEAFFGQGTRLTVV.

The chain combines TRBV9 with TRBJ2-3; 7 bases match TRBD2. The CDR3 runs to 16 residues. With V trimmed by 3 bases and J by 4 bases, 11 bases remained unmatched. Germline V gene lookup returns CDR1 SGDLS and CDR2 YYNGEE. The chain's CDR3 is CASSALGLVASDTQYF. The CDR3 DNA is TGTGCCAGCAGCGCTCTCGGACTAGTAGCGTCAGATACGCAGTATTTT.

This clone was counted only a few times. V is TRBV2 and J is TRBJ1-5; D is perhaps TRBD1 (5 bases). CDR3 length: 15 amino acids. Trimming took 1 base from V and 1 from J, leaving 8 bases between them. Germline values: CDR1 SNHLY, CDR2 FYNNEI. The DNA of the CDR3 is TGTGCCAGCAGTGAAGTTCGGGGGAGCAATCAGCCCCAGCATTTT. It is translated as CASSEVRGSNQPQHF.

This chain connects TRBV6-8 to TRBJ1-5; TRBD1 aligns across 7 bases. Germline trimming cut 5 bases from V and 5 bases from J; bases unmatched to any gene: 6. In germline, CDR1 is MNHGY, CDR2 SAAAGT. CDR3 length: 14 residues. CDR3 nucleotides: TGTGCCAGCAGTCTCCTGACAGGGCATCAGCCCCAGCATTTT. Translated, it gives CASSLLTGHQPQHF.

The chain combines TRBV6-2 or TRBV6-3 with TRBJ2-1; 9 bases align to TRBD2. The junction had 10 bases not matched to a gene; V was cut back by 6 bases and J by 4 bases. CDR1 MNHEY and CDR2 SVGEGT come from the germline V gene. The CDR3 length is 16 residues. The CDR3: CASSPAAGGWYNEQFF. The CDR3 bases are TGTGCCAGCAGCCCCGCGGCGGGAGGGTGGTACAATGAGCAGTTCTTC.

This rearrangement joins TRBV9 to TRBJ1-3, with D maybe TRBD1 (5 bases). Trimming took 3 bases from V and 0 from J, leaving 13 bases between them. Germline-derived CDR1 and CDR2 are SGDLS and YYNGEE. The CDR3 covers 16 residues. This CDR3 is CASSATGDSSGNTIYF. The CDR3, as DNA: TGTGCCAGCAGCGCAACAGGAGACAGCTCTGGAAACACCATATATTTT.

The chain links TRBV2 to TRBJ2-3, with 7 bases fitting TRBD2. The junction had 7 bases not matched to a gene; V was cut back by 9 bases and J by 4 bases. The CDR3 runs 13 residues. Germline values: CDR1 SNHLY, CDR2 FYNNEI. The CDR3 protein is CARQRGPADTQYF. The CDR3 region has the DNA TGTGCCAGACAGCGGGGCCCCGCAGATACGCAGTATTTT.

This chain uses TRBV27 with TRBJ1-4, with D perhaps matching TRBD1 (5 bases). CDR1 and CDR2 from the germline V gene are MNHEY and SMNVEV (reference sequence). The CDR3 loop spans 15 amino acids. The V end lost 8 bases, the J end lost 3 bases, and 16 bases lay between the germline ends. CDR3 in DNA: TGTGCCAGCGGGAACTCAGACAGAGCTAATGAAAAACTGTTTTTT. Amino acids: CASGNSDRANEKLFF.

J is TRBJ2-7 and V is TRBV18; D not certain. Trimming removed 0 bases from V and 6 bases from J, with 6 bases in between. Germline CDR1 reads KGHSH; CDR2 reads LQKENI. This CDR3 spans 12 amino acids. The CDR3 DNA reads as TGTGCCAGCTCACCACCAGCTGGCGAGCAGTACTTC. It translates to CASSPPAGEQYF.

Regarding this clone: One end of the junction fails to match germline, which may point to a read error. The genes are TRBV7-8 and TRBJ2-5; 7 bases match TRBD2. There are 15 residues in the CDR3. Germline-derived CDR1 and CDR2 are SGHVS and FQNEAQ. CDR3 amino acids: CASSLASTSRETQYF. In nucleotides, the CDR3 is TGTGCCAGCAGCCTAGCCTCGACTAGCAGGGAGACCCAGTACTTC.

CDR3 amino acids: CASSSRQGADYGYTF. CDR3 sequence (DNA): TGTGCCAGCAGCAGCCGACAGGGCGCAGACTATGGCTACACCTTC. The chain links TRBV7-8 to TRBJ1-2; TRBD1 matches 7 bases. The germline V gene has CDR1 SGHVS and CDR2 FQNEAQ. Germline trimming cut 5 bases from V and 3 bases from J; bases unmatched to any gene: 9. This CDR3 contains 15 residues. Supplemented by reference TRBV7-8 and TRBJ1-2, the full variable domain reads GAGVSQSPRYKVAKRGQDVALRCDPISGHVSLFWYQQALGQGPEFLTYFQNEAQLDKSGLPSDRFFAERPEGSVSTLKIQRTQQEDSAVYLCASSSRQGADYGYTFGSGTRLTVV.